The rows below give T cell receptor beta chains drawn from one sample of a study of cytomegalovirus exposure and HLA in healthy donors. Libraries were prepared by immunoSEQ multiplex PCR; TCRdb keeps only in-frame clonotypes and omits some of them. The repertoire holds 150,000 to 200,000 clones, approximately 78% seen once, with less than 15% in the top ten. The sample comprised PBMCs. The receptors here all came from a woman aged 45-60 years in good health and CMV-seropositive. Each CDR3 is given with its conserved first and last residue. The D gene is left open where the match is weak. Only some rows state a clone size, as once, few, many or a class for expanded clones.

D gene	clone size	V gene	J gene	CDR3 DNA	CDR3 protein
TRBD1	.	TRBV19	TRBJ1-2	TGTGCCATTCGGGACAGGGGCTATGGCTACACCTTC	CAIRDRGYGYTF
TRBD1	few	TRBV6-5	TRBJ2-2	TGTGCCAGCAGTTACTGGGACAGGGGAGCCGGGGAGCTGTTTTTT	CASSYWDRGAGELFF
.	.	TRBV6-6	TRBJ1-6	TGTGCCAGCAGTTTTACGACGGGCTATAATTCACCCCTCCACTTT	CASSFTTGYNSPLHF
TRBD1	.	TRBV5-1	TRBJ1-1	TGCGCCAGCAGCTTGGCAAGGGGGCACACTGAAGCTTTCTTT	CASSLARGHTEAFF
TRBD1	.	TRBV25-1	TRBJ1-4	TGTGCCAGCAGTACCTCCGACAGGGTGGATGAAAAACTGTTTTTT	CASSTSDRVDEKLFF
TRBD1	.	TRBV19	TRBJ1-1	TGTGCCAGTAGTTCACGGACAGGGCCGAACACTGAAGCTTTCTTT	CASSSRTGPNTEAFF
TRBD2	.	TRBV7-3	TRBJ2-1	TGTGCCAGCAGCTTAGACGGGGGGGATGAGCAGTTCTTC	CASSLDGGDEQFF
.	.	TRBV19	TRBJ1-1	TGTGCCAGTAGTATATGGTCAAAGAGCACTGAAGCTTTCTTT	CASSIWSKSTEAFF
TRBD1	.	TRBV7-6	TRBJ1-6	TGTGCCAGCAGCTTTATCCGAGACAGGGAGCCCCTCCACTTT	CASSFIRDREPLHF
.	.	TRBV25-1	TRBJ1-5	TGTGCCAGCAGAGGACAACTCAATCAGCCCCAGCATTTT	CASRGQLNQPQHF
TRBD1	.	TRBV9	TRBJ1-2	TGTGCCAGCAGCTACACAGGGGACTATGGCTACACCTTC	CASSYTGDYGYTF
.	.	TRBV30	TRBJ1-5	TGTGCCTGGAGTCATGGACATAATCAGCCCCAGCATTTT	CAWSHGHNQPQHF
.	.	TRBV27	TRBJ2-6	TGTGCCAGCAGTGGGCTCTCTGGGGCCAACGTCCTGACTTTC	CASSGLSGANVLTF
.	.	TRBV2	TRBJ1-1	TGTGCCAGCAGCCTAAACAGGGTAGCGGGTACTGAAGCTTTCTTT	CASSLNRVAGTEAFF
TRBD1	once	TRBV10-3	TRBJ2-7	TGTGCCATCAGTGACTTAGACAGGGGCTACGAGCAGTACTTC	CAISDLDRGYEQYF
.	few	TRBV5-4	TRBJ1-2	TGTGCCAGCAGCTTTGACAGGACCTATGGCTACACCTTC	CASSFDRTYGYTF
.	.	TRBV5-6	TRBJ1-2	TGTGCCAGCAGCTTGGGAGGGGTCGGGACATATGGCTACACCTTC	CASSLGGVGTYGYTF
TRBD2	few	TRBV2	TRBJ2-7	TGTGCCAGCTCTTTGGGACTAGCGGGGGGAGTAACGTGGGAGCAGTACTTC	CASSLGLAGGVTWEQYF